Listed below are T cell receptor beta chains from one sample, sequenced in a study of identical twins. MiXCR, applied by TCRdb to the 5' RACE reads, yields one record per CDR3 protein. Of hundreds of thousands of distinct CDR3 sequences in the sample, 20% to 25% are singletons; the top ten hold about 4.3%. The sample also formed part of further work on T cells expressing NK-cell markers.

The material sequenced was PBMCs. The receptor set was obtained from a woman aged 18-29 years in good health. CDR3s include the opening cysteine and the closing phenylalanine or tryptophan. The D gene is left open where the match is weak. Part of the rows lack a size; the others show once, few, many or a class for expanded clones.

clone_size d_call j_call v_call cdr3_nt cdr3_aa
few TRBD2 TRBJ2-3 TRBV20-1 TGCAGTGCCCTGACTAGCGGTGATGCAGATACGCAGTATTTT CSALTSGDADTQYF
. . TRBJ2-5 TRBV3-1 TGTGCCAGCAGCCATTTAGGGTTTACCGAAGAGACCCAGTACTTC CASSHLGFTEETQYF
. TRBD2 TRBJ2-3 TRBV20-1 TGCAGTGCGGATGGACTAGCGGGGGCAAACACAGATACGCAGTATTTT CSADGLAGANTDTQYF
few . TRBJ1-2 TRBV6-2/TRBV6-3 TGTGCCAGCAGTTACAAAGTCGGCGCAGTCGATGGCTACACCTTC CASSYKVGAVDGYTF
. . TRBJ2-7 TRBV4-3 TGCGCCAGCAGCCAAGACACAGAGGACCCCTACGAGCAGTACTTC CASSQDTEDPYEQYF
many . TRBJ1-3 TRBV5-1 TGCGCCAGCAGCTTGCAGGGAATAATTGGAAACACCATATATTTT CASSLQGIIGNTIYF
. . TRBJ1-1 TRBV5-1 TGCGCCAGCAGCTCCCTGCGGGGGGCGGACACTGAAGCTTTCTTT CASSSLRGADTEAFF
. . TRBJ2-6 TRBV7-8 TGTGCCACCCCCCGGGCCAGGAAGTCTGGGGCCAACGTCCTGACTTTC CATPRARKSGANVLTF
. . TRBJ2-1 TRBV4-3 TGCGCCAGCAGCCAAGATGCGAACTCCGACAATGAGCAGTTCTTC CASSQDANSDNEQFF
. . TRBJ1-1 TRBV7-9 TGTGCCAGCACGTCCCCCTTCGAAGCTTTCTTT CASTSPFEAFF
. . TRBJ2-6 TRBV27 TGTGCCAGCAGTCCTCCGCCGGGATTCTCTGGGGCCAACGTCCTGACTTTC CASSPPPGFSGANVLTF
. . TRBJ2-1 TRBV4-1 TGCGCCAGCAGCCTATCACCTCGCTATGAGCAGTTCTTC CASSLSPRYEQFF
. . TRBJ1-1 TRBV20-1 TGCAGTGCTAGAGAAGGGGGGGCTGAAGCTTTCTTT CSAREGGAEAFF
. TRBD1 TRBJ2-2 TRBV3-1 TGTGCCAGCAGCCAGACAGGGGTCGGGGAGCTGTTTTTT CASSQTGVGELFF
few . TRBJ1-1 TRBV7-6 TGTGCCAGCAGCTTAGCGCGCCCAGGGAGGGTGGGCACTGAAGCTTTCTTT CASSLARPGRVGTEAFF
. . TRBJ2-2 TRBV6-1 TGTGCCAGCAGCATGGACGGGTACACCGGGGAGCTGTTTTTT CASSMDGYTGELFF
many . TRBJ1-1 TRBV7-9 TGTGCCAGCAGCTTAGAGTTTGAAGCTTTCTTT CASSLEFEAFF
many . TRBJ2-2 TRBV12-3/TRBV12-4 TGTGCCAGCAGCTACTGGGGGCCCGGGGAGCTGTTTTTT CASSYWGPGELFF
many TRBD2 TRBJ2-1 TRBV20-1 TGCAGTGCCCTGCTAGCGGGAGGCCACCTATACAATGAGCAGTTCTTC CSALLAGGHLYNEQFF
. . TRBJ2-1 TRBV5-6 TGTGCCAGCAGCTTGGTTCAGGGAGGAGAGCAGTTCTTC CASSLVQGGEQFF
few . TRBJ2-1 TRBV20-1 TGCAGTGCGTACCTGGCGGGGTACAATGAGCAGTTCTTC CSAYLAGYNEQFF
once TRBD2 TRBJ2-7 TRBV27 TGTGCCAGCAGTTCGCCCCTACTAGCGGGGGTATCACGGCAGTACTTC CASSSPLLAGVSRQYF
few . TRBJ2-7 TRBV7-6 TGTGCCAGCAGTCCCCAACAGGGAGTCCACGAGCAGTACTTC CASSPQQGVHEQYF
. . TRBJ2-7 TRBV4-3 TGCGCCAGCAGCCAAGAGGGATTCGGGAGAAACTACGAGCAGTACTTC CASSQEGFGRNYEQYF
many . TRBJ1-6 TRBV5-1 TGCGCCAGCAGCCGGACAGCCAGTAATTCACCCCTCCACTTT CASSRTASNSPLHF
few . TRBJ1-1 TRBV29-1 TGCAGCGTTGCGGCGGGGGATGGGCCAGGACCGATTATGAACACTGAAGCTTTCTTT CSVAAGDGPGPIMNTEAFF
few . TRBJ1-6 TRBV12-3/TRBV12-4 TGTGCCAGCAGTTCGACAGCGAAAAATTCACCCCTCCACTTT CASSSTAKNSPLHF
. TRBD2 TRBJ2-1 TRBV5-1 TGCGCCAGCAGCTATAGCGGGAGTCCCCATGAGCAGTTCTTC CASSYSGSPHEQFF
many TRBD2 TRBJ2-2 TRBV6-2/TRBV6-3 TGTGCCAGCAGTTACGGACTAGCGGGCACCGGGGAGCTGTTTTTT CASSYGLAGTGELFF
few TRBD2 TRBJ2-1 TRBV4-1 TGCGCCAGCAGCCAAGAGGCTAGCGGGGCATACAATGAGCAGTTCTTC CASSQEASGAYNEQFF
. . TRBJ1-1 TRBV6-1 TGTGCCAGCAGTCGTGGACCGGAGAACACTGAAGCTTTCTTT CASSRGPENTEAFF
. . TRBJ2-5 TRBV20-1 TGCAGCCGGGCTAAAGGAGAGACCCAGTACTTC CSRAKGETQYF
. . TRBJ2-7 TRBV5-5 TGTGCCAGCAGCCTCCGGGCCTCCGTGGAGCAGTACTTC CASSLRASVEQYF
. . TRBJ2-1 TRBV10-3 TGTGCCATCAGTGAGTCGCGAGGTGCCTCCTACAATGAGCAGTTCTTC CAISESRGASYNEQFF
. . TRBJ2-6 TRBV5-1 TGCGCCAGCAGCTTGATCCCCCACGGGGCCAACGTCCTGACTTTC CASSLIPHGANVLTF
. . TRBJ2-3 TRBV29-1 TGCAGCGTTAAGCCAGGGGGGAGCACAGATACGCAGTATTTT CSVKPGGSTDTQYF
. TRBD2 TRBJ2-1 TRBV12-3/TRBV12-4 TGTGCCAGCAGTTTATCGGTCCTAGCGGACAATGAGCAGTTCTTC CASSLSVLADNEQFF
few TRBD2 TRBJ2-1 TRBV29-1 TGCAGCGCTGTAGCGGGAGTCGTTTATGAGCAGTTCTTC CSAVAGVVYEQFF
few . TRBJ2-3 TRBV20-1 TGCAGTGCTAGAAGGGCGGGGGCAGAAGATACGCAGTATTTT CSARRAGAEDTQYF
. . TRBJ2-3 TRBV20-1 TGCAGTGCTACCCAGGAAGCCGGGGCTAGCACAGATACGCAGTATTTT CSATQEAGASTDTQYF
. TRBD2 TRBJ2-3 TRBV9 TGTGCCAGCAGCGGCAGCGGGGGGGACACAGATACGCAGTATTTT CASSGSGGDTDTQYF
. TRBD1 TRBJ2-5 TRBV10-3 TGTGCCACCCTCGGTGGGGGACAGAACAAAGGGGTCTTACCAGAGACCCAGTACTTC CATLGGGQNKGVLPETQYF
. . TRBJ2-7 TRBV5-1 TGCGCCAGCAGTTCCTCGGTTCTGACCTACGAGCAGTACTTC CASSSSVLTYEQYF
. . TRBJ2-1 TRBV20-1 TGCAGTGCTAGAATCCAATACTCCTACAATGAGCAGTTCTTC CSARIQYSYNEQFF
. TRBD2 TRBJ2-1 TRBV11-1 TGTGCCAGCAGCCCACGGACTAGCGGGGGTGTCTCCTACAATGAGCAGTTCTTC CASSPRTSGGVSYNEQFF
few . TRBJ2-2 TRBV12-3/TRBV12-4 TGTGCCAGCAACCCCGGCCCGCAAGGAAGGGAGCTGTTTTTT CASNPGPQGRELFF
few TRBD2 TRBJ2-1 TRBV3-1 TGTGCCAGCAGCCCCCGGACTAGCGGGAATGGCAATGAGCAGTTCTTC CASSPRTSGNGNEQFF
. . TRBJ2-3 TRBV6-1 TGTGCCAGCAGTGAGCGGGACCTCCTGGGGGATACTCAGTATTTT CASSERDLLGDTQYF
. TRBD2 TRBJ2-1 TRBV7-9 TGTGCCAGCAGCCGACTAGCGGGAGAGGGTCATGAGCAGTTCTTC CASSRLAGEGHEQFF
. . TRBJ2-7 TRBV6-1 TGTGCCAGCAGCGAAAAACGGATGATCAGCTCCTACGAGCAGTACTTC CASSEKRMISSYEQYF
many . TRBJ1-1 TRBV12-3/TRBV12-4 TGTGCCAGCAGTCATAACACTGAAGCTTTCTTT CASSHNTEAFF
few . TRBJ1-1 TRBV3-1 TGTGCCAGCAGCCTAACCGGGACAAGCACTGAAGCTTTCTTT CASSLTGTSTEAFF
few . TRBJ2-7 TRBV7-6 TGTGCCAGCAGCTCCCACCCCCCCTACGAGCAGTACTTC CASSSHPPYEQYF
. TRBD1 TRBJ2-1 TRBV12-3/TRBV12-4 TGTGCCAGCACCACAGGGGGGTCTTTCTACAATGAGCAGTTCTTC CASTTGGSFYNEQFF
few . TRBJ2-3 TRBV24-1 TGTGCCACCAGTGCTTCCGAGGAAGGCACAGATACGCAGTATTTT CATSASEEGTDTQYF
. TRBD1 TRBJ2-3 TRBV10-3 TGTGCCATCACTGACAGGGGTTCAGATACGCAGTATTTT CAITDRGSDTQYF
few TRBD2 TRBJ2-7 TRBV12-3/TRBV12-4 TGTGCCAGCACCGGGGGTGCGGGGGGGCTTATCGACGAGCAGTACTTC CASTGGAGGLIDEQYF
. . TRBJ2-3 TRBV5-6 TGTGCCAGCAGCTTGGCCGGTTTTAGCGGAACAGATACGCAGTATTTT CASSLAGFSGTDTQYF